This TCR beta chain was identified in a study of blood T cell repertoires in COVID-19. Study in general: Both acute and convalescent COVID-19 samples were obtained from the United States, Italy and Spain.

The protocol was immunoSEQ multiplex PCR, while the TCRdb copy is restricted to in-frame clones and leaves out a portion. The sample holds approximately 380,000 clones; about nine tenths are singletons and the top ten take 0.86%. The germline CDR1 and CDR2 sequences are MGHDK and SYGVNS. The V end was cut by 0 bases, the J end by 1 base, with 9 bases between. The CDR3 sequence is 15 residues long. This chain connects TRBV25-1 to TRBJ1-1; D ambiguous. The TCR originated in a woman between 40 and 50 years old who had been exposed to COVID-19. Source material: PBMCs or T cells enriched from blood (not recorded which). The CDR3 reads CASSEYSKANTEAFF. The DNA for the CDR3 is TGTGCCAGCAGTGAATATAGTAAAGCGAACACTGAAGCTTTCTTT. Full variable domain (missing parts from reference TRBV25-1 and TRBJ1-1): EADIYQTPRYLVIGTGKKITLECSQTMGHDKMYWYQQDPGMELHLIHYSYGVNSTEKGDLSSESTVSRIRTEHFPLTLESARPSHTSQYLCASSEYSKANTEAFFGQGTRLTVV.